This entry features one TCR beta chain sequence. The data were obtained in a study of CD8+ T cells in alopecia areata. Study as a whole: Treatment ran 6 to 18 months, with 6 months of follow-up afterward.

Sequencing relied on a cDNA template that was reverse transcribed from extracted RNA. Clones were read by immunoSEQ multiplex PCR, and TCRdb kept only the in-frame ones, dropping some. Among roughly 170,000 clones listed, around 58% were seen once. Regarding treatment: oral pan-JAK inhibitor, 5-10 mg twice daily. This clonotype was obtained from a human donor with alopecia areata. The material sequenced was CD8+ T cells sorted from blood, taken at week 24, from a patient treated with tofacitinib.

The DNA for the CDR3 is TGTGCCAGCTCGGCCGGGCTGAACACTGAAGCTTTCTTT. Translated, it gives CASSAGLNTEAFF. V and J are TRBV7-8 and TRBJ1-1; D remains unclear. Per germline, CDR1 SGHVS and CDR2 FQNEAQ. The CDR3 has 13 amino acids. V lost 8 bases to trimming and J lost 0 bases, with 10 bases between them.